One T cell receptor beta chain is described in this entry. The PCR contained 60 Vbeta and 13 Jbeta primers. Data came from immunoSEQ multiplex PCR; TCRdb stores just in-frame clones and leaves some out. Its table records 100,000 to 150,000 clones. This sample is part of a study of cytomegalovirus exposure and HLA in healthy donors. The CDR3 length is 14 residues. CDR1 MGHDK and CDR2 SYGVNS come from the germline V gene. Trimming shortened V by 2 bases and J by 2 bases, and 9 bases separated the two germline ends. This receptor was identified in a woman aged 40 to 55 in good health and CMV-seropositive. Sequencing was done on a sample of PBMCs. The chain links TRBV25-1 to TRBJ2-5; D not certain. CDR3: CASSEGQPQETQYF. As DNA, the CDR3 is TGTGCCAGCAGTGAAGGGCAGCCACAAGAGACCCAGTACTTC.